Each of the 17 T cell receptor beta chains below was sequenced from the same sample in a study of shared clonotypes between healthy human individuals. The method was immunoSEQ multiplex PCR; TCRdb's version includes in-frame clones alone and lacks a portion of them. The profile shows about 2.1 million clones, 93% of them singletons. CD8 cells regarded as naive lacked CD45RO, were positively chosen for CCR7, and omitted terminally differentiated effector memory CD45RA+ cells. The source material was naive CD8+ T cells from PBMCs. The receptors were gathered from a young man in good health. Some clones in this sample may be carry-over from other donors' samples.

This clone has a single count. This sample includes further DNA sequences coding for the same CDR3. The V and J genes are TRBV28 and TRBJ1-2; D is undetermined. V lost 1 base to trimming and J lost 3 bases, with 6 bases between them. Germline V lookup: CDR1 MDHEN, CDR2 SYDVKM. The CDR3 spans 13 residues. The CDR3 protein is CASSLSQYYGYTF. CDR3 DNA sequence: TGTGCCAGCAGTTTATCTCAGTACTATGGCTACACCTTC.

CDR3 protein: CSVEGAVSSYNEQFF. CDR3 DNA: TGCAGCGTTGAAGGTGCGGTTAGCTCCTACAATGAGCAGTTCTTC. The V call is TRBV29-1, the J call TRBJ2-1; D is uncertain. With 1 base removed from V and 0 bases from J, the gap between germline ends came to 10 bases. Germline V lookup: CDR1 SQVTM, CDR2 ANQGSEA. This CDR3 is 15 amino acids long.

The V gene is TRBV10-3, the J gene TRBJ2-4; 7 nucleotides line up with TRBD2. J was trimmed by 4 bases and V by 1 base; bases with no gene match: 4. CDR3 size: 15 residues. The germline V gene encodes CDR1 ENHRY and CDR2 SYGVKD. This chain's CDR3 is CAISEFGGIKNIQYF. The CDR3 DNA sequence: TGTGCCATCAGTGAGTTCGGGGGGATAAAAAACATTCAGTACTTC.

This chain uses TRBV5-1 with TRBJ1-1; D is perhaps TRBD1 (6 bases). The CDR3 loop spans 17 amino acids. With 2 bases removed from V and 1 base from J, the gap between germline ends came to 18 bases. Germline values: CDR1 SGHRS, CDR2 YFSETQ. The CDR3 is CASSLDAGVGRNTEAFF. The DNA for the CDR3 is TGCGCCAGCAGCTTAGATGCAGGGGTAGGGAGGAACACTGAAGCTTTCTTT.

In DNA, the CDR3 is TGTGCCAGCAGCTTAGGGAGGGGGCCGACAGATACGCAGTATTTT. Translation: CASSLGRGPTDTQYF. This chain connects TRBV7-9 to TRBJ2-3; maybe TRBD1 (7 bases). Between the trimmed V and J ends, which lost 1 base and 3 bases, there was a span of 11 bases. Germline V gene lookup returns CDR1 SEHNR and CDR2 FQNEAQ (reference sequence). The CDR3 totals 15 residues.

The chain employs TRBV27 and TRBJ1-5; weak D call: TRBD1 (6 bases). Deletions cut 8 bases from V and 4 bases from J, with 15 bases between. Germline-derived CDR1 and CDR2 are MNHEY and SMNVEV (reference sequence). The CDR3 is 14 amino acids. The CDR3 sequence is CASGLLTGNQPQHF. In nucleotides, the CDR3 is TGTGCCAGCGGACTCCTCACAGGGAATCAGCCCCAGCATTTT.

The CDR3 DNA sequence: TGCGCCAGCAGCTTCGGGGGGGCCGAGCTGTTTTTT. The encoded protein is CASSFGGAELFF. The chain links TRBV5-1 to TRBJ2-2; TRBD2 aligns across 8 bases. Germline loops: CDR1 SGHRS, CDR2 YFSETQ. V trimming: 2 bases; J trimming: 11 bases; junction bases outside the gene matches: 2. CDR3 length equals 12 residues. Full variable domain (rest looked up from reference TRBV5-1 and TRBJ2-2): KAGVTQTPRYLIKTRGQQVTLSCSPISGHRSVSWYQQTPGQGLQFLFEYFSETQRNKGNFPGRFSGRQFSNSRSEMNVSTLELGDSALYLCASSFGGAELFFGEGSRLTVL.

V gene TRBV29-1 combines with J gene TRBJ2-1; D is possibly TRBD1 or TRBD2 (6 bases each). Trimming took 4 bases from V and 14 from J, leaving 9 bases between them. Germline loops: CDR1 SQVTM, CDR2 ANQGSEA. This CDR3 spans 9 amino acids. The DNA for the CDR3 is TGCAGCGTTGGGAGGGGGGAGTTCTTC. It is translated as CSVGRGEFF.

The genes are TRBV6-6 and TRBJ1-5; D is unclear. With 6 bases removed from V and 7 bases from J, the gap between germline ends came to 13 bases. The CDR3 spans 13 residues. Germline V gives CDR1 MNHNY, CDR2 SVGAGI (reference sequence). CDR3 residues: CASRGRDAQPQHF. In DNA form, the CDR3 reads TGTGCCAGCAGGGGTAGGGATGCACAGCCCCAGCATTTT.

Comments on this clone: Other DNA sequences in the same sample also yield this CDR3. This chain connects TRBV27 to TRBJ2-1; TRBD1 or TRBD2 may be the D gene (5 bases each). CDR3 length: 14 residues. CDR1 MNHEY and CDR2 SMNVEV come from the germline V gene (reference sequence). V was shortened by 4 bases and J by 2 bases, with 9 bases between the two germline ends. This CDR3 reads CASSSSGPYNEQFF. CDR3 nucleotide sequence: TGTGCCAGCAGTTCCTCGGGACCCTACAATGAGCAGTTCTTC.

The chain joins TRBV10-3 to TRBJ2-7; D not certain. Germline CDR1 reads ENHRY; CDR2 reads SYGVKD. The CDR3 consists of 12 residues. The V and J ends lost 4 bases and 4 bases respectively, with 8 bases between them. Here the CDR3 reads CAISVRFYEQYF. As DNA, the CDR3 is TGTGCCATCAGTGTTCGGTTTTACGAGCAGTACTTC.

This clone has just a few counts. Other DNA sequences in the same sample also yield this CDR3. V and J are TRBV11-2 and TRBJ1-1; D unclear. The CDR3 contains 13 residues. Trimming stripped 1 base from V and 0 bases from J, with 3 bases between. The germline V gene has CDR1 SGHAT and CDR2 FQNNGV. This CDR3 reads CASSLGVNTEAFF. CDR3 DNA: TGTGCCAGCAGCTTAGGTGTGAACACTGAAGCTTTCTTT.

The V call is TRBV5-1, the J call TRBJ1-1; D may be TRBD1 (5 bases). Germline CDR1 and CDR2: SGHRS and YFSETQ. V lost 3 bases and J 0 bases, leaving 9 bases between the germline ends. The CDR3 length is 14 residues. The CDR3 bases are TGCGCCAGCAGCTCGGGACTCCTGAACACTGAAGCTTTCTTT. Translating it yields CASSSGLLNTEAFF.

This clone is a singleton in its sample. This chain connects TRBV28 to TRBJ2-7; D is undetermined. The length of the CDR3 is 11 residues. V was clipped by 11 bases and J by 3 bases, with 11 bases between them. Germline V gives CDR1 MDHEN, CDR2 SYDVKM. CDR3 bases: TGTGCCGTCACCCAAAGCTACGAGCAGTACTTC. Its protein is CAVTQSYEQYF.

This clone was seen a single time. The chain links TRBV19 to TRBJ2-7; no clear D gene. CDR1 and CDR2 (germline): LNHDA, SQIVND (reference sequence). V dropped 7 bases and J dropped 1 base, with 8 bases sitting between them. CDR3 length: 12 residues. As DNA, the CDR3 is TGTGCCAGTATGGACGGATCCTACGAGCAGTACTTC. Translated: CASMDGSYEQYF.

Points on this clone: The sample holds other DNA sequences that translate to the same CDR3. The chain couples TRBV5-6 to TRBJ2-7; maybe TRBD1 (6 bases). V lost 0 bases and J lost 4, with 14 bases in between. There are 15 residues in the CDR3. CDR1 is SGHDT, CDR2 YYEEEE, per germline. CDR3 DNA sequence: TGTGCCAGCAGCTTGGGGGGGCAGGGAAGGTACGAGCAGTACTTC. Its translation is CASSLGGQGRYEQYF.

The V gene is TRBV6-1, the J gene TRBJ2-2; the D gene could be TRBD1 or TRBD2 (5 bases each). Germline assignment: CDR1 MNHNS and CDR2 SASEGT. This CDR3 contains 15 residues. Trimming stripped 4 bases from V and 2 bases from J, with 11 bases between. CDR3 protein: CASSGRGHNTGELFF. The CDR3 DNA sequence: TGTGCCAGCAGTGGTCGGGGCCATAACACCGGGGAGCTGTTTTTT.